The present TCR beta chain was sequenced within a study of T cell responses to AZD1222 COVID-19 vaccine. Repertoires were generated with immunoSEQ multiplex PCR, while TCRdb's copy carries only in-frame clones and drops some. The sample contains about 45,000 clones, 80% to 90% of which appear only once. Germline lookup yields CDR1 SEHNR and CDR2 FQNEAQ (reference sequence). CDR3 length: 17 residues. The ends lost 5 bases at V and 2 bases at J; junction bases unmatched: 12. The chain combines TRBV7-9 with TRBJ2-7, with 10 bases matching TRBD2. The TCR comes from an adult who received the AZD1222 COVID-19 vaccine. The source material was peripheral blood, sampled 28 days after the second AZD1222 dose. The CDR3 here is CASSPRSGRAPPYEQYF. Written as DNA, the CDR3 is TGTGCCAGCAGCCCCCGGAGCGGGAGGGCCCCGCCCTACGAGCAGTACTTC.